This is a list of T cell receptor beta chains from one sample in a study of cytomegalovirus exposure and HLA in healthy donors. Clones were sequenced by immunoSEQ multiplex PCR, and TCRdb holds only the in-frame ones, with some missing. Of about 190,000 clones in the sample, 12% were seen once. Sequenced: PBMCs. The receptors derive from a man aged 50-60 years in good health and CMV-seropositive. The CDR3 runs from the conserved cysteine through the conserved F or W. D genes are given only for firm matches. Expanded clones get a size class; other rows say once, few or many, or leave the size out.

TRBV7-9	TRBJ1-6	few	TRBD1	CASSRDSHNSPLHF	TGTGCCAGCAGCCGGGACAGTCATAATTCACCCCTCCACTTT
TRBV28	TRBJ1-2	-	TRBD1	CASSTGGDAGYTF	TGTGCCAGCAGTACAGGGGGGGACGCGGGCTACACCTTC
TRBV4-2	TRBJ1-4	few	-	CASSQDARGSNEKLFF	TGTGCCAGCAGCCAAGATGCCAGGGGAAGTAATGAAAAACTGTTTTTT
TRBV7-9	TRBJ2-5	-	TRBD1	CASSAGGINQETQYF	TGTGCCAGCAGCGCAGGGGGTATCAACCAAGAGACCCAGTACTTC
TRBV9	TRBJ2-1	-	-	CASSAELGRNEQFF	TGTGCCAGCAGCGCGGAACTAGGGAGGAATGAGCAGTTCTTC
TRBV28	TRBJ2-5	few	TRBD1	CASSPTGGQETQYF	TGTGCCAGCAGCCCGACAGGGGGCCAAGAGACCCAGTACTTC
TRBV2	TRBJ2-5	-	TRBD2	CASKASGAWGETQYF	TGTGCCAGCAAGGCTAGCGGGGCTTGGGGAGAGACCCAGTACTTC
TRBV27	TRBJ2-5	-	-	CASGRGQETQYF	TGTGCCAGCGGACGGGGTCAAGAGACCCAGTACTTC
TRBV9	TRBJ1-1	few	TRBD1	CASSTGDSYYTEAFF	TGTGCCAGCAGCACCGGGGACAGTTATTACACTGAAGCTTTCTTT
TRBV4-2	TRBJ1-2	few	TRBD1	CASSQRQGTYGYTF	TGTGCCAGCAGCCAACGACAGGGAACCTATGGCTACACCTTC
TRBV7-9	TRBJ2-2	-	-	CASSPVGRSNTGELFF	TGTGCCAGCAGCCCCGTGGGGCGGTCGAACACCGGGGAGCTGTTTTTT
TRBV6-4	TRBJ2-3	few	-	CASSGTVSDTQYF	TGTGCCAGCAGTGGGACAGTTTCGGATACGCAGTATTTT
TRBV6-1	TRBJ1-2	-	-	CASSNNQGSGYGYTF	TGTGCCAGCAGTAACAATCAGGGGAGTGGCTATGGCTACACCTTC
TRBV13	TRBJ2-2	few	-	CASSSKPAHNTGELFF	TGTGCCAGCAGCTCGAAACCCGCGCATAACACCGGGGAGCTGTTTTTT
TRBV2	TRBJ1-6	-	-	CASRRRGADNSPLHF	TGTGCCAGCAGACGCCGGGGGGCAGATAATTCACCCCTCCACTTT
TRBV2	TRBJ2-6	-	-	CASRPGRTRSSGANVLTF	TGTGCCAGCAGGCCGGGTCGGACTCGCAGCTCTGGGGCCAACGTCCTGACTTTC
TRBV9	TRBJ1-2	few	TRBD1	CASSVLTGGTYGYTF	TGTGCCAGCAGCGTACTAACAGGGGGTACCTATGGCTACACCTTC
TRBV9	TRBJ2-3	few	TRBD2	CASSVARGADTQYF	TGTGCCAGCAGCGTAGCTCGGGGGGCAGATACGCAGTATTTT
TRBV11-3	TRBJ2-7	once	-	CASSLYGPEQYF	TGTGCCAGCAGCTTATACGGTCCCGAGCAGTACTTC
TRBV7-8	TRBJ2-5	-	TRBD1	CASTKTGGLETQYF	TGTGCCAGCACCAAGACAGGGGGGTTGGAGACCCAGTACTTC
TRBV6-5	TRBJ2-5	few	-	CASSSGSETQYF	TGTGCCAGCAGTTCAGGGTCTGAGACCCAGTACTTC
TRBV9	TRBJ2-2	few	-	CASSVSANTGELFF	TGTGCCAGCAGCGTTAGCGCGAACACCGGGGAGCTGTTTTTT
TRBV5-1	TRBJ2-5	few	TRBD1	CASSRDRGTETQYF	TGCGCCAGCAGCCGGGACAGGGGGACAGAGACCCAGTACTTC
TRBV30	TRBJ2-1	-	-	CAWRLGSGTYNEQFF	TGTGCCTGGAGATTAGGCAGCGGCACCTACAATGAGCAGTTCTTC
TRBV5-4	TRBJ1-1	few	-	CASSLHLLDTEAFF	TGTGCCAGCAGCTTGCATCTATTGGACACTGAAGCTTTCTTT
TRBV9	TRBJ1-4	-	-	CASSEGVSVGSEKLFF	TGTGCCAGCAGCGAAGGGGTTTCGGTGGGATCTGAAAAACTGTTTTTT
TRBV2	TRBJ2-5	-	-	CASSEGRGPQETQYF	TGTGCCAGCAGTGAGGGGCGGGGGCCGCAAGAGACCCAGTACTTC
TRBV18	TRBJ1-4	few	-	CASSRQTTNEKLFF	TGTGCCAGCTCACGACAGACAACTAATGAAAAACTGTTTTTT
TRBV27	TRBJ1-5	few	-	CASSLFGRTSGQPQHF	TGTGCCAGCAGTTTGTTTGGCCGAACCAGCGGTCAGCCCCAGCATTTT
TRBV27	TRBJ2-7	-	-	CASSLSYSPGEQYF	TGTGCCAGCAGTTTATCTTACAGCCCAGGGGAGCAGTACTTC
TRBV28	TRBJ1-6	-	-	CASKDQTGRYNSPLHF	TGTGCCAGCAAGGATCAAACAGGGCGATATAATTCACCCCTCCACTTT
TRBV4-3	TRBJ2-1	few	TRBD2	CASSQDARGGVRIF	TGCGCCAGCAGCCAAGATGCCCGGGGGGGCGTGAGGATCTTC
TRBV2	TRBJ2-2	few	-	CASTGLNTGELFF	TGTGCCAGCACAGGGCTAAACACCGGGGAGCTGTTTTTT
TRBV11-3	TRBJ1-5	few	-	CASSPDINQPQHF	TGTGCCAGCAGCCCGGACATTAATCAGCCCCAGCATTTT
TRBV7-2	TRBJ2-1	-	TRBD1	CASSPRQGNEQFF	TGTGCCAGCAGCCCGCGACAGGGGAATGAGCAGTTCTTC
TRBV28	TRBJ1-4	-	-	CASSSSLWEKLFF	TGTGCCAGCAGTTCTAGCTTATGGGAAAAACTGTTTTTT
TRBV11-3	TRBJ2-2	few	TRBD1	CAAGTGNTGELFF	TGTGCAGCAGGGACAGGGAACACCGGGGAGCTGTTTTTT
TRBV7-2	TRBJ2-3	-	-	CASSFRQGSTDTQYF	TGTGCCAGCAGCTTTAGGCAGGGGAGCACAGATACGCAGTATTTT
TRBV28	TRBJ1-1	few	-	CASSLGGKNTEAFF	TGTGCCAGCAGTTTGGGAGGGAAGAACACTGAAGCTTTCTTT
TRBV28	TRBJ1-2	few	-	CASSLPTGTLYGYTF	TGTGCCAGCAGTTTACCTACAGGGACCCTTTATGGCTACACCTTC
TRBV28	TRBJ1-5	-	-	CASSLGGYQIQPQHF	TGTGCCAGCAGTTTAGGAGGGTATCAGATTCAGCCCCAGCATTTT
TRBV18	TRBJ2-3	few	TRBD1	CASSPGTGGPDTQYF	TGTGCCAGCTCACCCGGGACAGGGGGACCAGATACGCAGTATTTT
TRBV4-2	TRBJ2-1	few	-	CASSQEGVINEQFF	TGTGCCAGCAGCCAAGAAGGAGTTATCAATGAGCAGTTCTTC
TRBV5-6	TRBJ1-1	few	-	CASSLEHLITTEAFF	TGTGCCAGCAGCTTGGAACACCTGATTACGACTGAAGCTTTCTTT
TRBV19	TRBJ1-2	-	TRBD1	CASTVDRGGYGYTF	TGTGCCAGTACCGTGGACAGGGGCGGATATGGCTACACCTTC
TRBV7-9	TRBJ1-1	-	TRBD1	CASSRKGTGENTEAFF	TGTGCCAGCAGCCGCAAGGGGACAGGGGAAAACACTGAAGCTTTCTTT
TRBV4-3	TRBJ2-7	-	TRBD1	CASSPGTDYEQYF	TGCGCCAGCAGCCCTGGGACAGACTACGAGCAGTACTTC
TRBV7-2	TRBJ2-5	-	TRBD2	CASSLAGGETQYF	TGTGCCAGCAGCTTAGCGGGAGGGGAGACCCAGTACTTC
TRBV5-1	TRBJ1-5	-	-	CASRADSSNQPQHF	TGCGCCAGCAGGGCAGACTCTAGCAATCAGCCCCAGCATTTT
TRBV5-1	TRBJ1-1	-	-	CASREQPNTEAFF	TGCGCCAGCAGAGAACAGCCGAACACTGAAGCTTTCTTT